This T cell receptor beta chain was found in a study of blood T cell repertoires in COVID-19. Background on the study: Donors in the United States, Italy and Spain gave samples during acute or convalescent COVID-19. T cells, B-cell-depleted T cells, or PBMCs supplied cDNA or gDNA.

Seattle researchers signed up patients amid active infection and tracked them longitudinally. How the authors handled the data: Amplification with reference gene primers provided the estimates of nucleated cell counts. TCRdb's copy holds only in-frame clones and misses some; the assay was immunoSEQ multiplex PCR. V, J and clone size are those of that table, while D and trimming were read from the DNA. The sample records about 480,000 clones, about 91% being singletons. The V segment lost 6 bases and the J segment 6 bases; nucleotides outside the gene matches: 6. The CDR3 is 14 residues long. Per the germline V gene, CDR1 is MNHEY and CDR2 is SMNVEV (reference sequence).

The chain employs TRBV27 and TRBJ2-4; 9 bases align to TRBD1. This TCR was recovered from a man aged 18 to 35 with COVID-19, enrolled during active disease. Input material: peripheral blood. CDR3 in DNA: TGTGCCAGCAGCCGGGACAGGGATGGAAACATTCAGTACTTC. It encodes CASSRDRDGNIQYF.